This is a list of T cell receptor beta chains from one sample in a study of cytomegalovirus exposure and HLA in healthy donors. Only in-frame clones appear in the TCRdb table, and some are missing; sequencing was by immunoSEQ multiplex PCR. The table lists approximately 150,000 clones, about two thirds of them singletons. The sample was PBMCs. These receptors were taken from a man aged 55 to 70 in good health and CMV-seronegative. CDR3s leave out the opening cysteine and the closing phenylalanine or tryptophan.

J gene,V gene,CDR3 protein
TRBJ2-7,TRBV6-1,ASRRGPYEQY
TRBJ2-7,TRBV11-3,ASSLEGTTYEQY
TRBJ2-2,TRBV6-5,ASSLTGGYDTGELF
TRBJ1-1,TRBV7-3,ASSPDRANTEAF
TRBJ1-5,TRBV5-5,ASSLTGSDNQPQH
TRBJ2-3,TRBV9,ASSVDGSELTDTQY
TRBJ2-6,TRBV7-3,ASSPGTGFGANVLT
TRBJ1-4,TRBV19,ASSIRTDPNEKLF
TRBJ1-2,TRBV6-5,ASSYQGARGYT
TRBJ2-2,TRBV7-6,ASSLELAGVTGELF
TRBJ2-7,TRBV11-1,ASSPGRTSLYEQY